The rows below give T cell receptor beta chains drawn from one sample of a study of cytomegalovirus exposure and HLA in healthy donors. The method was immunoSEQ multiplex PCR; TCRdb's version includes in-frame clones alone and lacks a portion of them. The repertoire shows about 130,000 clones; the top ten hold under 2%. Sequencing was done on a sample of PBMCs. The receptors were sampled from a man aged 18 to 30 in good health and CMV-seronegative. The CDR3 runs from the conserved cysteine through the conserved F or W. Fields, in order: D gene, J gene, V gene, CDR3 protein, CDR3 DNA. A D gene is named only where the DNA matches it firmly.

D: NA
J: TRBJ2-7
V: TRBV4-1
CDR3: CASSQVRDITYEQYF
DNA: TGCGCCAGCAGCCAAGTTAGGGACATCACCTACGAGCAGTACTTC

D: TRBD2
J: TRBJ2-2
V: TRBV2
CDR3: CASSEAGLASGELFF
DNA: TGTGCCAGCAGTGAAGCCGGACTAGCTAGCGGGGAGCTGTTTTTT

D: NA
J: TRBJ1-4
V: TRBV18
CDR3: CASSPGGREKLFF
DNA: TGTGCCAGCTCACCAGGGGGCAGGGAAAAACTGTTTTTT

D: TRBD1
J: TRBJ1-5
V: TRBV19
CDR3: CASRDRGSEFTQPQHF
DNA: TGTGCCAGTAGAGACAGGGGATCAGAATTTACTCAGCCCCAGCATTTT

D: NA
J: TRBJ2-1
V: TRBV27
CDR3: CASSPLALFHNEQFF
DNA: TGTGCCAGCAGTCCGCTAGCGTTATTCCACAATGAGCAGTTCTTC

D: TRBD2
J: TRBJ2-1
V: TRBV6-6
CDR3: CASSQGVAGVEQFF
DNA: TGTGCCAGCAGCCAGGGGGTAGCGGGGGTTGAGCAGTTCTTC

D: NA
J: TRBJ2-3
V: TRBV5-4
CDR3: CASSLIGADTQYF
DNA: TGTGCCAGCAGCTTGATCGGTGCGGATACGCAGTATTTT

D: NA
J: TRBJ1-1
V: TRBV5-4
CDR3: CASSPETVNTEAFF
DNA: TGTGCCAGCAGCCCCGAGACAGTGAACACTGAAGCTTTCTTT

D: TRBD2
J: TRBJ2-5
V: TRBV5-1
CDR3: CASSNSGGAAETQYF
DNA: TGCGCCAGCAGCAATAGCGGGGGGGCCGCCGAGACCCAGTACTTC

D: TRBD1
J: TRBJ1-1
V: TRBV5-1
CDR3: CASSLIKGAATEAFF
DNA: TGCGCCAGCAGCTTGATAAAGGGGGCTGCCACTGAAGCTTTCTTT

D: NA
J: TRBJ2-2
V: TRBV5-8
CDR3: CARKMGLNTGELFF
DNA: TGTGCCAGGAAAATGGGACTCAACACCGGGGAGCTGTTTTTT

D: TRBD2
J: TRBJ2-7
V: TRBV4-3
CDR3: CASSQAGGPYEQYF
DNA: TGCGCCAGCAGCCAAGCGGGGGGGCCCTACGAGCAGTACTTC

D: NA
J: TRBJ1-3
V: TRBV6-1
CDR3: CASSDRVAGRATIYF
DNA: TGTGCCAGCAGTGACAGGGTGGCAGGGAGGGCAACCATATATTTT

D: NA
J: TRBJ1-4
V: TRBV5-1
CDR3: CASSPGGGKANEKLFF
DNA: TGCGCCAGCAGCCCTGGGGGAGGGAAGGCTAATGAAAAACTGTTTTTT

D: TRBD2
J: TRBJ2-7
V: TRBV7-2
CDR3: CASSLARGSGRTNSYEQYF
DNA: TGTGCCAGCAGCTTAGCGAGGGGCAGCGGGAGGACCAACTCCTACGAGCAGTACTTC

D: TRBD1
J: TRBJ2-5
V: TRBV7-2
CDR3: CASSLQGARETQYF
DNA: TGTGCCAGCAGCCTACAGGGGGCACGGGAGACCCAGTACTTC

D: TRBD1
J: TRBJ2-7
V: TRBV28
CDR3: CASSPSDRVYEQYF
DNA: TGTGCCAGCAGCCCCTCGGACAGGGTCTACGAGCAGTACTTC

D: TRBD1
J: TRBJ1-5
V: TRBV19
CDR3: CASRGDSRNQPQHF
DNA: TGTGCCAGTAGGGGGGACAGCCGCAATCAGCCCCAGCATTTT

D: NA
J: TRBJ1-5
V: TRBV27
CDR3: CASWGGIYDNQPQHF
DNA: TGTGCCAGCTGGGGGGGTATTTACGACAATCAGCCCCAGCATTTT

D: TRBD1
J: TRBJ2-7
V: TRBV4-2
CDR3: CASSRETGGGISYEQYF
DNA: TGTGCCAGCAGCCGAGAGACAGGGGGCGGGATCTCCTACGAGCAGTACTTC

D: NA
J: TRBJ2-2
V: TRBV10-3
CDR3: CAISESYPTNTGELFF
DNA: TGTGCCATCAGTGAGTCCTACCCAACGAACACCGGGGAGCTGTTTTTT

D: TRBD1
J: TRBJ1-1
V: TRBV9
CDR3: CASSTGQVNTEAFF
DNA: TGTGCCAGCAGCACAGGACAGGTGAACACTGAAGCTTTCTTT

D: NA
J: TRBJ2-7
V: TRBV28
CDR3: CASSWGRGRASYEQYF
DNA: TGTGCCAGCAGTTGGGGCAGGGGCCGCGCCTCCTACGAGCAGTACTTC

D: TRBD1
J: TRBJ2-7
V: TRBV4-1
CDR3: CASSQDGTGSKQYF
DNA: TGCGCCAGCAGCCAAGACGGGACAGGGTCGAAGCAGTACTTC

D: NA
J: TRBJ2-7
V: TRBV5-6
CDR3: CASSSRHSYEQYF
DNA: TGTGCCAGCAGCTCCCGACACTCCTACGAGCAGTACTTC

D: TRBD1
J: TRBJ2-1
V: TRBV7-3
CDR3: CASSRRGQGSYNEQFF
DNA: TGTGCCAGCAGCCGAAGAGGACAGGGGAGCTACAATGAGCAGTTCTTC

D: NA
J: TRBJ1-5
V: TRBV28
CDR3: CASSLYLQGNQPQHF
DNA: TGTGCCAGCAGTTTATACTTACAGGGAAATCAGCCCCAGCATTTT

D: TRBD2
J: TRBJ2-5
V: TRBV5-1
CDR3: CASSFSGGAFEAQYF
DNA: TGCGCCAGCAGTTTTAGCGGGGGGGCGTTTGAGGCCCAGTACTTC

D: TRBD2
J: TRBJ2-1
V: TRBV9
CDR3: CASSVGLADNEQFF
DNA: TGTGCCAGCAGCGTAGGACTAGCGGACAATGAGCAGTTCTTC

D: NA
J: TRBJ1-2
V: TRBV4-3
CDR3: CASSQDVGATNYGYTF
DNA: TGCGCCAGCAGCCAAGATGTAGGGGCTACTAACTATGGCTACACCTTC

D: NA
J: TRBJ2-3
V: TRBV28
CDR3: CASSSGSTDTQYF
DNA: TGTGCCAGCAGTAGCGGGAGCACAGATACGCAGTATTTT

D: NA
J: TRBJ1-3
V: TRBV29-1
CDR3: CSVAGVVGNTIYF
DNA: TGCAGCGTTGCGGGGGTCGTAGGAAACACCATATATTTT

D: NA
J: TRBJ2-3
V: TRBV6-4
CDR3: CASSVQASTDTQYF
DNA: TGTGCCAGCAGTGTACAGGCTAGCACAGATACGCAGTATTTT